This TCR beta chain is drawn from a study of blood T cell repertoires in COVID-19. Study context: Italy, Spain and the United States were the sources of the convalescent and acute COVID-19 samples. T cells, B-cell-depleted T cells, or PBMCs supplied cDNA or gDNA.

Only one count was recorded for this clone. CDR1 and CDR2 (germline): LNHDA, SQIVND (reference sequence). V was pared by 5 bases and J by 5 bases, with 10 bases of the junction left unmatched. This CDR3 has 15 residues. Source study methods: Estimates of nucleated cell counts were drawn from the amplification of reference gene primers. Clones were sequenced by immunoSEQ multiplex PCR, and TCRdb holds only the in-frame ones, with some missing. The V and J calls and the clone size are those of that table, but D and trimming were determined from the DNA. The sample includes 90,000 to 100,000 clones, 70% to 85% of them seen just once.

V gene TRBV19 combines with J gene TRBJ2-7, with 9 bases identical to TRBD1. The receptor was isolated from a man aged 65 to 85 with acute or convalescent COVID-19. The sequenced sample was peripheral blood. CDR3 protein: CASSSLPGQGHEQYF. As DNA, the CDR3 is TGTGCCAGTAGTTCCCTACCGGGACAGGGCCACGAGCAGTACTTC.